This is a list of T cell receptor beta chains from one sample in a study of CD8 T cells in Susac syndrome. TCRdb reprocessed the immunoSEQ multiplex PCR reads via MiXCR and lists one record per CDR3 protein. The table lists more than 150,000 distinct CDR3 sequences, 90% to 95% of them singletons. Sequenced sample: CD4+ T cells from PBMCs. The receptors come from a human donor in good health. Each CDR3 is given with its conserved first and last residue. The D gene is left open where the match is weak. Clone size is given for some rows only: seen once, a few or many times, or a class if the clone is expanded.

TGTGCCAGCAGCTTAGCGCTGAACAGACAAGAGACCCAGTACTTC CASSLALNRQETQYF . TRBJ2-5 TRBV7-2 . 15
TGTGCCAGCAGCTCCTACTCCGGGGGCGCAGATACGCAGTATTTT CASSSYSGGADTQYF . TRBJ2-3 TRBV9 . 15
TGCAGTGCTAGGGGGGTATTCTCCTACGAGCAGTACTTC CSARGVFSYEQYF . TRBJ2-7 TRBV20-1 . 13
TGTGCCAGCAGCCAATTCACGGGAGGGACTGAAGCTTTCTTT CASSQFTGGTEAFF . TRBJ1-1 TRBV3-1 . 14
TGTGCCAGCACCTCTAGCGGGGGGACTTACGAGCAGTACTTC CASTSSGGTYEQYF TRBD2 TRBJ2-7 TRBV7-8 . 14
TGTGCCTGGAGTGCAGGGAGCACCGGGGAGCTGTTTTTT CAWSAGSTGELFF . TRBJ2-2 TRBV30 . 13
TGCAGTGCTAGAGATCACTCGCAGGGGAGTACCGAGCAGTACTTC CSARDHSQGSTEQYF . TRBJ2-7 TRBV20-1 . 15
TGTGCCAGCAGTCGCCCTAGCGGTAAAGAGACCCAGTACTTC CASSRPSGKETQYF TRBD2 TRBJ2-5 TRBV12-3/TRBV12-4 once 14
TGCAGTGCTAGAGATGGTGAGGGCTACGAGCAGTACTTC CSARDGEGYEQYF . TRBJ2-7 TRBV20-1 . 13
TGTGCCAGCAGCCAAGAGATCCGGACAAAGCAGTACTTC CASSQEIRTKQYF . TRBJ2-7 TRBV3-1 . 13
TGTGCCAGTAGTATAGGGAGAGCCTACGAGCAGTACTTC CASSIGRAYEQYF . TRBJ2-7 TRBV19 once 13
TGCAGTGCTAGAGCCCAGGGGAGGAACGAGCAGTACTTC CSARAQGRNEQYF . TRBJ2-7 TRBV20-1 . 13
TGTGCCAGCAGCCATTCGGGACGAGAGAACACCATATATTTT CASSHSGRENTIYF . TRBJ1-3 TRBV7-9 . 14
TGTGCCAGCAGCTTATACGACAGCTTCTATGGCTACACCTTC CASSLYDSFYGYTF . TRBJ1-2 TRBV7-2 . 14